This TCR beta chain comes out of a study of blood T cell repertoires in COVID-19. Study-level information: The United States, Italy and Spain supplied acute and convalescent COVID-19 samples. Sources were T cells, B-cell-depleted T cells, or PBMCs; the material itself was cDNA or gDNA.

With 3 bases removed from V and 4 bases from J, the gap between germline ends came to 12 bases. The CDR3 covers 14 residues. Germline V CDR1 and CDR2: MRHNA, SNTAGT. As handled by the study authors: It was from reference gene primer amplification that nucleated cell counts were estimated. The repertoire was sequenced with immunoSEQ multiplex PCR; TCRdb's copy has only in-frame clones and lacks some. Clone size and the V and J calls come from that table; the DNA yielded D and trimming. The repertoire holds some 230,000 clones, with roughly 81% as singletons. The sequence was collected from a man in his forties with acute or convalescent COVID-19. Sequenced material: peripheral blood. This chain joins TRBV6-4 and TRBJ1-1; TRBD1 might be the D (5 bases). The CDR3 coding sequence is TGTGCCAGCAGTGATGTTCCAGGGATCACTGAAGCTTTCTTT. This encodes CASSDVPGITEAFF.